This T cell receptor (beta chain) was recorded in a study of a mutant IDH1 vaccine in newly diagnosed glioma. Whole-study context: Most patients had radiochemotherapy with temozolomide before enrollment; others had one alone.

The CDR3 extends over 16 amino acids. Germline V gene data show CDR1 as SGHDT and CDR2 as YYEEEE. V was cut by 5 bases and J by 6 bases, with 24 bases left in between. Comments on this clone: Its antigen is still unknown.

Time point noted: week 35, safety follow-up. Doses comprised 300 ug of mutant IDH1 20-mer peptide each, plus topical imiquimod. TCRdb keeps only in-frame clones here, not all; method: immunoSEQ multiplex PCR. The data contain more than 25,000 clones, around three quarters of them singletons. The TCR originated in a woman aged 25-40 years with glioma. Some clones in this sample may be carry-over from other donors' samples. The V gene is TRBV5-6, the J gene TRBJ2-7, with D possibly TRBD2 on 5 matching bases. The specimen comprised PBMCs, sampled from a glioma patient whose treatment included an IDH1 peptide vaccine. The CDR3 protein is CASSSDLAGPFGEQYF. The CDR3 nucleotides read TGTGCCAGCAGTTCGGACCTAGCCGGGCCTTTTGGCGAGCAGTACTTC.